The 26 T cell receptor beta chains listed next were all sequenced from one sample in a study of PD-1 blockade in mismatch repair-deficient tumors. Clones were sequenced by immunoSEQ multiplex PCR, and TCRdb holds only the in-frame ones, with some missing. Of approximately 130,000 clones listed, about 85% were seen once; the top ten hold approximately 13%. Sequences were derived from peripheral blood, sampled 44 weeks after starting pembrolizumab. The receptors originated from an adult with mismatch repair-deficient cancer.

The chain recombines TRBV7-2 with TRBJ2-1, with 7 bases identical to TRBD2. V shed 4 bases and J 0 bases; nucleotides not matched to a gene: 3. Germline V gene sequence: CDR1 SGHTA, CDR2 FQGNSA. This CDR3 has 15 residues. The CDR3: CASSSTSDSYNEQFF. CDR3 DNA: TGTGCCAGCAGCTCCACTAGCGACTCCTACAATGAGCAGTTCTTC.

The chain has TRBV28 and TRBJ2-5; possibly TRBD2 for D (6 bases). CDR1 is MDHEN, CDR2 SYDVKM, per germline. The CDR3 is 17 amino acids. Deletions cut 6 bases from V and 5 bases from J, with 25 bases between. CDR3 DNA: TGTGCCAGCAGCACATCTCGGAGGGGTGCACATGAGGAGACCCAGTACTTC. This codes for CASSTSRRGAHEETQYF.

This chain connects TRBV10-2 to TRBJ2-1, with D hard to call. The length of the CDR3 is 11 residues. Trimming took off 3 bases at V and 3 bases at J, with 0 bases between the two ends. Germline CDR1 is WSHSY and CDR2 is SAAADI. The CDR3 region has the DNA TGCGCCAGCAGTGACTACAATGAGCAGTTCTTC. Translating gives CASSDYNEQFF.

The rearrangement links TRBV5-4 to TRBJ2-7, with unresolved D. Trimming removed 2 bases at V and 3 bases at J, with 12 bases between. CDR3 size: 14 residues. CDR1 is SGHNT and CDR2 is YYREEE in the germline V gene (reference sequence). The CDR3 region is CASSFGGTDYEQYF. The CDR3 DNA reads as TGTGCCAGCAGCTTCGGTGGCACCGACTACGAGCAGTACTTC.

The CDR3 region is CSGLTSGRPPGRVAQFF. The CDR3 coding sequence is TGCAGCGGGCTGACTAGCGGGAGACCACCGGGAAGGGTGGCCCAGTTCTTC. The V gene is TRBV29-1, the J gene TRBJ2-1, with 12 nucleotides matching TRBD2. The germline V gene has CDR1 SQVTM and CDR2 ANQGSEA. CDR3 size: 17 residues. With V trimmed by 7 bases and J by 13 bases, 23 bases remained unmatched.

This clone was detected only once. The CDR3 sequence is CASSRTGSHEQYF. The CDR3 bases are TGTGCCAGCTCACGCACAGGGTCGCACGAGCAGTACTTC. The chain couples TRBV18 to TRBJ2-7; TRBD1 is a possible D gene (6 bases). The CDR3 is 13 amino acids. V lost 4 bases, J lost 5 bases, and 12 bases lay in between. Germline V lookup: CDR1 KGHSH, CDR2 LQKENI.

This rearrangement joins TRBV7-9 to TRBJ1-1, with D possibly TRBD1 on 5 matching bases. Per the germline V gene, CDR1 is SEHNR and CDR2 is FQNEAQ (reference sequence). V lost 0 bases and J 2 bases, leaving 13 bases between the germline ends. The CDR3 is made up of 16 amino acids. CDR3 DNA: TGTGCCAGCAGCTTAGCACCGGGACGGACAAACACTGAAGCTTTCTTT. Its translation: CASSLAPGRTNTEAFF. The full variable domain, rest sourced from reference TRBV7-9 and TRBJ1-1, is DTGVSQNPRHKITKRGQNVTFRCDPISEHNRLYWYRQTLGQGPEFLTYFQNEAQLEKSRLLSDRFSAERPKGSFSTLEIQRTEQGDSAMYLCASSLAPGRTNTEAFFGQGTRLTVV.

The chain recombines TRBV15 with TRBJ2-7; 11 bases align to TRBD2. The CDR3 is 14 residues long. Germline values: CDR1 LNHNV, CDR2 YYDKDF (reference sequence). V lost 5 bases to trimming and J lost 6 bases; unmatched junction nucleotides: 6. CDR3 sequence (DNA): TGTGCCACCAGCTTTAGCGGGAGGGGAGTCGAGCAGTACTTC. Protein product: CATSFSGRGVEQYF.

The J gene is TRBJ2-2, the V gene TRBV4-2, with 8 nucleotides matching TRBD2. V was clipped by 2 bases and J by 4 bases; unmatched bases: 3. This CDR3 has 15 residues. CDR1 is LGHNA and CDR2 is YNFKEQ in the germline V gene. The CDR3 DNA follows: TGTGCCAGCAGCCAACGGACTAGCCTCACCGGGGAGCTGTTTTTT. It translates to CASSQRTSLTGELFF.

This clone was counted only a few times. The rearrangement links TRBV11-3 to TRBJ1-1, with D possibly TRBD1 on 6 matching bases. V lost 5 bases and J lost 0, with 10 bases in between. The CDR3 length is 14 residues. Germline CDR1 is SGHNT and CDR2 is YENEEA. The CDR3 protein is CASSPQGLNTEAFF. The CDR3 nucleotides are TGTGCCAGCAGCCCCCAGGGGTTGAACACTGAAGCTTTCTTT.

The chain links TRBV27 to TRBJ2-2, with 11 bases identical to TRBD2. Germline lookup yields CDR1 MNHEY and CDR2 SMNVEV (reference sequence). The CDR3 is made up of 14 amino acids. V shed 6 bases and J 9 bases; nucleotides not matched to a gene: 6. The CDR3 reads CASSPTSGTRELFF. CDR3 coding DNA: TGTGCCAGCAGCCCGACTAGCGGGACCAGGGAGCTGTTTTTT.

The chain employs TRBV7-6 and TRBJ2-1, with D possibly TRBD1 on 5 matching bases. The germline V gene has CDR1 SGHVS and CDR2 FNYEAQ. V dropped 5 bases and J dropped 6 bases, with 20 bases sitting between them. The CDR3 is made up of 16 amino acids. CDR3 amino acids: CASSPRPGSYSNEQFF. CDR3 bases: TGTGCCAGCAGCCCACGGCCAGGGTCGTATAGCAATGAGCAGTTCTTC.

This sequence joins TRBV6-6 and TRBJ2-1, with 12 bases identical to TRBD2. V trimming: 2 bases; J trimming: 5 bases; junction bases outside the gene matches: 1. Germline loops: CDR1 MNHNY, CDR2 SVGAGI (reference sequence). The CDR3 runs 15 residues. The chain's CDR3 is CASSYLAGGNNEQFF. The CDR3 DNA sequence: TGTGCCAGCAGTTACCTAGCGGGGGGGAACAATGAGCAGTTCTTC.

V is TRBV4-1 and J is TRBJ2-7; D remains ambiguous. The V end lost 4 bases, the J end lost 5 bases, and 15 bases lay between the germline ends. Per germline, CDR1 MGHRA and CDR2 YSYEKL. This CDR3 region has 14 residues. The CDR3 protein is CASSPIKRTHEQYF. The DNA of the CDR3 is TGCGCCAGCAGCCCTATTAAACGGACCCACGAGCAGTACTTC.

V and J are TRBV19 and TRBJ2-5, with D unresolved. Looked up from germline, CDR1 is LNHDA and CDR2 is SQIVND (reference sequence). The CDR3 runs 15 residues. Trimming removed 3 bases at V and 2 bases at J, with 13 bases between. CDR3 sequence reads: CASSIDLGIQETQYF. The CDR3 DNA sequence: TGTGCCAGTAGTATCGATTTAGGGATTCAAGAGACCCAGTACTTC. Drawing the rest from reference TRBV19 and TRBJ2-5, the complete variable domain is DGGITQSPKYLFRKEGQNVTLSCEQNLNHDAMYWYRQDPGQGLRLIYYSQIVNDFQKGDIAEGYSVSREKKESFPLTVTSAQKNPTAFYLCASSIDLGIQETQYFGPGTRLLVL.

This rearrangement joins TRBV9 to TRBJ2-7; D unclear. The CDR3 has 13 amino acids. CDR1 is SGDLS, CDR2 YYNGEE, per germline. V shed 3 bases and J shed 2 bases, with 9 bases lying between them. CDR3 nucleotide sequence: TGTGCCAGCAGCGACGGGTTCGCCTACGAGCAGTACTTC. This codes for CASSDGFAYEQYF.

As concerns this clone: The same CDR3 is also encoded by other DNA sequences in this sample. The rearrangement joins TRBV9 to TRBJ2-7, with D maybe TRBD2 (5 bases). CDR1 is SGDLS and CDR2 is YYNGEE in the germline V gene. Trimming took off 1 base at V and 2 bases at J, with 19 bases between the two ends. This CDR3 is built from 17 residues. This CDR3 reads CASSVSRRTGSPYEQYF. The CDR3 bases are TGTGCCAGCAGCGTATCTAGACGGACTGGGTCTCCCTACGAGCAGTACTTC.

This chain connects TRBV7-3 to TRBJ2-5, with 10 bases lining up with TRBD1. The V gene end was trimmed by 4 bases and the J gene end by 5 bases; junction bases not matched to a gene: 1. The CDR3 is made up of 13 amino acids. The germline V gene has CDR1 SGHTA and CDR2 FQGTGA. The CDR3 reads CASSSTGGETQYF. The CDR3 nucleotides read TGTGCCAGCAGCTCGACAGGGGGCGAGACCCAGTACTTC. The full variable domain, in which reference TRBV7-3 and TRBJ2-5 provide the parts outside the CDR3, is GAGVSQTPSNKVTEKGKYVELRCDPISGHTALYWYRQSLGQGPEFLIYFQGTGAADDSGLPNDRFFAVRPEGSVSTLKIQRTERGDSAVYLCASSSTGGETQYFGPGTRLLVL.

The chain combines TRBV7-8 with TRBJ1-2; D not resolved. Germline V gene lookup returns CDR1 SGHVS and CDR2 FQNEAQ. This CDR3 is built from 16 residues. V lost 0 bases, J lost 0 bases, and 11 bases lay in between. The CDR3 bases are TGTGCCAGCAGCTTAGCGTCGGCAGCAGCTAACTATGGCTACACCTTC. The encoded protein is CASSLASAAANYGYTF. Full variable domain (remainder filled in from reference TRBV7-8 and TRBJ1-2): GAGVSQSPRYKVAKRGQDVALRCDPISGHVSLFWYQQALGQGPEFLTYFQNEAQLDKSGLPSDRFFAERPEGSVSTLKIQRTQQEDSAVYLCASSLASAAANYGYTFGSGTRLTVV.

V is TRBV18 and J is TRBJ2-1; 8 nucleotides line up with TRBD2. Germline V gene sequence: CDR1 KGHSH, CDR2 LQKENI. Trimming removed 0 bases from V and 6 bases from J; junction bases left unmatched: 1. The CDR3 covers 14 residues. CDR3 amino acids: CASSPPGLGNEQFF. Written as DNA, the CDR3 is TGTGCCAGCTCACCACCGGGACTAGGCAATGAGCAGTTCTTC.

The chain uses TRBV29-1 and TRBJ1-2, with D possibly TRBD1 on 6 matching bases. Germline-derived CDR1 and CDR2 are SQVTM and ANQGSEA. This CDR3 has 12 amino acids. Trimming shortened V by 3 bases and J by 4 bases, and 9 bases separated the two germline ends. CDR3 protein: CSVDEGGYGYTF. The CDR3 nucleotides are TGCAGCGTTGACGAGGGGGGCTATGGCTACACCTTC.

V is TRBV7-3 and J is TRBJ2-1, with a possible D match to TRBD2 (5 bases). Looked up from germline, CDR1 is SGHTA and CDR2 is FQGTGA. CDR3 length: 15 amino acids. V dropped 0 bases and J dropped 5 bases, with 11 bases sitting between them. CDR3 DNA: TGTGCCAGCAGCTTAACGGGAGCTCCCAACAATGAGCAGTTCTTC. Its protein is CASSLTGAPNNEQFF.

The chain uses TRBV19 and TRBJ2-7; possible D gene TRBD2, 5 bases. This CDR3 region has 14 residues. Germline lookup yields CDR1 LNHDA and CDR2 SQIVND (reference sequence). Trimming removed 3 bases at V and 0 bases at J, with 9 bases between. In DNA, the CDR3 is TGTGCCAGTAGTATCAGCGGCCCCTCCTACGAGCAGTACTTC. It encodes CASSISGPSYEQYF.

The chain uses TRBV6-1 and TRBJ1-2; D not resolved. The length of the CDR3 is 10 residues. Trimming removed 2 bases from V and 8 bases from J, with 3 bases in between. Per germline, CDR1 MNHNS and CDR2 SASEGT. The CDR3: CASSEIGYTF. The DNA of the CDR3 is TGTGCCAGCAGTGAAATAGGCTACACCTTC.

This clone was found once. The chain employs TRBV4-1 and TRBJ2-2; tentatively, D is TRBD2 (5 bases). This CDR3 comprises 17 residues. V was clipped by 5 bases and J by 0 bases, with 16 bases between them. Germline values: CDR1 MGHRA, CDR2 YSYEKL. CDR3 protein: CASSTPNRGTNTGELFF. The CDR3 DNA follows: TGCGCCAGCAGCACCCCCAACCGGGGAACGAACACCGGGGAGCTGTTTTTT.

This clone was picked up a small number of times. The chain couples TRBV19 to TRBJ2-7; 9 bases agree with TRBD1. The CDR3 covers 15 residues. The V gene's germline CDR1 is LNHDA and CDR2 SQIVND (reference sequence). J lost 6 bases, V lost 5 bases, and 11 bases had no gene match. CDR3: CASSWVLGQGSEQYF. In DNA form, the CDR3 reads TGTGCCAGTAGTTGGGTTTTGGGACAGGGATCCGAGCAGTACTTC.